The entry below gives a single T cell receptor beta chain sequence along with its context. The target of this receptor is not known. Per-base qualities were not stored, and no clone one base away is much larger. Library creation used RT-PCR. The reads were generated on an Illumina HiSeq 2500. TCRdb redid the processing of the public reads, applying fastp at Q25 and MiXCR, and retained in-frame beta chains. One record per CDR3 amino acid sequence lists the most common genes and DNA. This sample is represented by 650,000 to 800,000 distinct CDR3 sequences; about 18% of them were singletons. In total, the top ten clones hold about a tenth of the sample. These data belong to a study of response to subunit inactivated influenza vaccine (dated by TCRdb to between 2017 and 2018). In the study overall: Deep quantitative profiling of the T cell receptor repertoire was used in the study to follow responses to a trivalent subunit inactivated influenza vaccine. The study at large found these results: According to the authors, only a limited number of new T cells may be recruited by each seasonal influenza vaccination.

The CDR3 runs 17 residues from the cysteine to the phenylalanine. The retained sequence is limited to the CDR3, 51 bases, with the frame set at the first base. CDR1 and CDR2 (MNHNS, SASEGT) derive from the germline V gene. V was cut back by 6 bases and J by 0 bases, leaving a gap of 18 bases between them. This clonotype was obtained from a man aged 50 or older who received an inactivated influenza vaccine. Donor details come from another sample of the same person, matched by shared clones. The sequence links TRBV6-1 to TRBJ1-5, and the D gene may be TRBD1, 5 bases matching. The input for sequencing was PBMCs from blood, taken around 5 days after vaccination. The nucleotides are TGTGCCAGCAGACCCCCCGGGACTTATAATAGCAATCAGCCCCAGCATTTT. Protein translation: CASRPPGTYNSNQPQHF.